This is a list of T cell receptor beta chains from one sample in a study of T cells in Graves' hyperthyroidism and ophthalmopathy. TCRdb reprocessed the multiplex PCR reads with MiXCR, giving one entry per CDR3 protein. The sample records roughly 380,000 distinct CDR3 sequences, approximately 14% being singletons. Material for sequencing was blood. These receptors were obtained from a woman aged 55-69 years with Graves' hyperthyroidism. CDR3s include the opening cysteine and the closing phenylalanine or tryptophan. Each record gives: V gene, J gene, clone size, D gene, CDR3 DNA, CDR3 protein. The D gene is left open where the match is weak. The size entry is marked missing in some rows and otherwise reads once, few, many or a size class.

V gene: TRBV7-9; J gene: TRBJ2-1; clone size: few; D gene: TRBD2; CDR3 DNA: TGTGCCAGCACCCGGCAGGGAGGGCCCCGCAATGAGCAGTTCTTC; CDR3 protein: CASTRQGGPRNEQFF
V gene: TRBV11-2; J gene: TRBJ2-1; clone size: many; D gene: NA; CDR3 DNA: TGTGCCAGCAGCTCCCAGCGGGCACCCTCCTACAATGAGCAGTTCTTC; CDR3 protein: CASSSQRAPSYNEQFF
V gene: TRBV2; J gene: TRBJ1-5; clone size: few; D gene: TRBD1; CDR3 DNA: TGTGCCAGCAAATCTGCGACAGGGAGCAATCAGCCCCAGCATTTT; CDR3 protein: CASKSATGSNQPQHF
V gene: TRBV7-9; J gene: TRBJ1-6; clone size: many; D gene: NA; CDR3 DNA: TGTGCCAGCAGCCCAGTCGGGGCGATGGGTTCACCCCTCCACTTT; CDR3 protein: CASSPVGAMGSPLHF
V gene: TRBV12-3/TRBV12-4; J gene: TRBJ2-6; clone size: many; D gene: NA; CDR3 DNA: TGTGCCAGCAGTCCGCGGACGGATTCTGGGGCCAACGTCCTGACTTTC; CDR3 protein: CASSPRTDSGANVLTF
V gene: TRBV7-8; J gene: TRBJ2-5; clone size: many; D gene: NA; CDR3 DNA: TGTGCCACCTTGCGGGACATCCCCCAAGAGACCCAGTACTTC; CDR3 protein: CATLRDIPQETQYF
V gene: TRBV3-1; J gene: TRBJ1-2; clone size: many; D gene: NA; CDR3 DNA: TGTGCCAGCAGCCAACAGGGCGCCTATGGCTACACCTTC; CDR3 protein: CASSQQGAYGYTF
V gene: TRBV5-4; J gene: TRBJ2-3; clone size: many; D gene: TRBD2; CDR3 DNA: TGTGCCAGCAGCTTAAGCGGGAGTGCAGATACGCAGTATTTT; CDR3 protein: CASSLSGSADTQYF
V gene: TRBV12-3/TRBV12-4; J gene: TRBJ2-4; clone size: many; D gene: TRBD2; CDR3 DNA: TGTGCCAGCAGTCCGCCTTGGGCGGGAGCTGTATCCAAAAACATTCAGTACTTC; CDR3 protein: CASSPPWAGAVSKNIQYF
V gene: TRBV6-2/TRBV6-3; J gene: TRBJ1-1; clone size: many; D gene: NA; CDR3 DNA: TGTGCCAGCAGTTACCTCACCCGTTCCTCGGCCGGTGAGGACACTGAAGCTTTCTTT; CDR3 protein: CASSYLTRSSAGEDTEAFF
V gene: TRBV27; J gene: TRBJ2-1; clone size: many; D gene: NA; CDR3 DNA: TGTGCCAGCAGTCCACAGGGCTATGAGCAGTTCTTC; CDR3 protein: CASSPQGYEQFF
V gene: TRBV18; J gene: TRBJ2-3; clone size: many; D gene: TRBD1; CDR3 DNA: TGTGCCAGCTCAATACAGGGGGAAACAGATACGCAGTATTTT; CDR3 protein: CASSIQGETDTQYF
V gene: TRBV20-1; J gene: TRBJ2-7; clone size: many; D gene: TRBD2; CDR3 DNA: TGCAGTGCCCTCTCGGGGCTAGCGGGATCCTACGAGCAGTACTTC; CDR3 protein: CSALSGLAGSYEQYF
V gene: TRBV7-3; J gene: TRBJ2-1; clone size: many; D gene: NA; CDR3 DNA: TGTGCCAGCAGCTTAAAGGGAGTAGGGCAGCCGTACTCCTACAATGAGCAGTTCTTC; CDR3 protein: CASSLKGVGQPYSYNEQFF
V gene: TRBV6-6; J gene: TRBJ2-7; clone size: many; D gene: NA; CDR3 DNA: TGTGCCAGCAGTTACGTACAGGACTCCTACGAGCAGTACTTC; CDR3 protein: CASSYVQDSYEQYF
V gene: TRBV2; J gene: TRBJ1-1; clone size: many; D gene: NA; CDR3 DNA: TGTGCCAGCACCACCCCCCAGGGGAGGAACACTGAAGCTTTCTTT; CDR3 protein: CASTTPQGRNTEAFF
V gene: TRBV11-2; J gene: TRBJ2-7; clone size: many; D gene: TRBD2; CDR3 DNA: TGTGCCAGCAAACTCACTAGCGGAGCCTACGAGCAGTACTTC; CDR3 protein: CASKLTSGAYEQYF
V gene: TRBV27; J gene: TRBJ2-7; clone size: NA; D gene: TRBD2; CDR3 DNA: TGTGCCAGCAGTTCTATCCGTTTTGTCACTAGCGGGCTCTCCTACGAGCAGTACTTC; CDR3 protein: CASSSIRFVTSGLSYEQYF
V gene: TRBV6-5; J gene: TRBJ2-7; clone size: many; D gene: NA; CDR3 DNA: TGTGCCAGCAGTTACTCGCAACGGATACGCTCCTACGAGCAGTACTTC; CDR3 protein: CASSYSQRIRSYEQYF
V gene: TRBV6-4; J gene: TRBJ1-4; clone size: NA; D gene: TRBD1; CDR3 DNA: TGTGCCAGCATCGACTCAGGGGGGGGTAATGAAAAACTGTTTTTT; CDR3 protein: CASIDSGGGNEKLFF
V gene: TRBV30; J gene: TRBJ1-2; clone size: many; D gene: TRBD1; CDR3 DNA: TGTGCCTGGAGTCCAGGGGGCGGATATGGCTACACCTTC; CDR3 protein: CAWSPGGGYGYTF
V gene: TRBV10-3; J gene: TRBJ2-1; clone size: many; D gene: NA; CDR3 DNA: TGTGCCATCAACGGGGACGGGCCGCGGCAGTTCTTC; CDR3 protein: CAINGDGPRQFF
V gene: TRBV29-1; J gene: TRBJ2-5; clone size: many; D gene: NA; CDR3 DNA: TGCAGCGCACGAGGGTCACCTCAAGAGACCCAGTACTTC; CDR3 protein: CSARGSPQETQYF
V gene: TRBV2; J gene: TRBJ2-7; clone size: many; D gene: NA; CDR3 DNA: TGTGCCAGCGATGGAGAAGGGGCCTACGAGCAGTACTTC; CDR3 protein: CASDGEGAYEQYF
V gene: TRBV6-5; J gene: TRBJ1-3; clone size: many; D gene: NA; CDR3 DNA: TGTGCCAGCAGTTACTCGAGTAGACCCTCTGGAAACACCATATATTTT; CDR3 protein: CASSYSSRPSGNTIYF
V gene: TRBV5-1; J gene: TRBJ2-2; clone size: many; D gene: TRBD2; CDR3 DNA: TGCGCCAGCAAGAGAATAGCGGGAGTGAACACCGGGGAGCTGTTTTTT; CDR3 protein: CASKRIAGVNTGELFF
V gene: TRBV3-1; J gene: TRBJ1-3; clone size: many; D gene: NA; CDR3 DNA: TGTGCCAGCAGCCTGACAGCGGGATCTGGAAACACCATATATTTT; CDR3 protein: CASSLTAGSGNTIYF
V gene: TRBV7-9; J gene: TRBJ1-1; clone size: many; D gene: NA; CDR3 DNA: TGTGCCAGCAGCTTAGCGGTGAGACTGAACACTGAAGCTTTCTTT; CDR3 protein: CASSLAVRLNTEAFF
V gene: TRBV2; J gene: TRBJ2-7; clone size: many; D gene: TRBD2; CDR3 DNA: TGTGCCAGCAGCTTGACTAGCGGGAGTACCTACGAGCAGTACTTC; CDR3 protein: CASSLTSGSTYEQYF
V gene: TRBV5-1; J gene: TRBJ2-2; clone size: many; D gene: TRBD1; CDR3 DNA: TGCGCCAGCAGCTTGGGGACAGGGAACGGGGAGCTGTTTTTT; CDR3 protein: CASSLGTGNGELFF
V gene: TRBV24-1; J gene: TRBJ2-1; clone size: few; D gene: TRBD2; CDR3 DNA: TGTGCCACCAGTGATACCAGCGGGAGGGCCGCCCACAATGAGCAGTTCTTC; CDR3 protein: CATSDTSGRAAHNEQFF
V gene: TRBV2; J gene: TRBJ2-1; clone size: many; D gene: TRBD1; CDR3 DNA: TGTGCCAGCAGTTTCCGTAGGGGGCAATACAATGAGCAGTTCTTC; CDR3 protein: CASSFRRGQYNEQFF
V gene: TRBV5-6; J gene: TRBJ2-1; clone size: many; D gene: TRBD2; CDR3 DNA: TGTGCCAGCAGCCTTGCTAGCGGAGACAATGAGCAGTTCTTC; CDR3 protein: CASSLASGDNEQFF
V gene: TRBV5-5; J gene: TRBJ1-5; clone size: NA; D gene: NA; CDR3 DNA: TGTGCCAGCAGCTTGGGACCGTCAAAGCCCCAGCATTTT; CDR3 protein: CASSLGPSKPQHF
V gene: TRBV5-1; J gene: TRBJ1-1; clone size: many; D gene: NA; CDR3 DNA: TGCGCCAGCAGCAACCGGGAGAACACTGAAGCTTTCTTT; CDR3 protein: CASSNRENTEAFF
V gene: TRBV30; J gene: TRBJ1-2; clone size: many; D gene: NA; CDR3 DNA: TGTGCCTGGAGTGCCTCCGAGGGGTTAGGCTACACCTTC; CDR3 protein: CAWSASEGLGYTF
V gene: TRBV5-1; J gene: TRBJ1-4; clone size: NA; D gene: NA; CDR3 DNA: TGCGCCAGCAGCTTGAGGGGGGCGCGGGATGAAAAACTGTTTTTT; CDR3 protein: CASSLRGARDEKLFF
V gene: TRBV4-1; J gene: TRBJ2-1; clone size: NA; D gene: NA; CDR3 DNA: TGCGCCAGCGGTCCTAGGGACTCGGTCAGGGAGCAGTTCTTC; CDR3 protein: CASGPRDSVREQFF
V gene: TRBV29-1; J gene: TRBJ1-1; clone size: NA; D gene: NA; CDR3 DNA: TGCAGCGTTGAAGAGGGGGGACAAAGAGCTTTCTTT; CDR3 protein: CSVEEGGQRAFF
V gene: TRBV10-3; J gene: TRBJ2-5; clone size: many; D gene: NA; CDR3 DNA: TGTGCCATCAGTGACGGTACAGGTTCACAAGAGACCCAGTACTTC; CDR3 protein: CAISDGTGSQETQYF
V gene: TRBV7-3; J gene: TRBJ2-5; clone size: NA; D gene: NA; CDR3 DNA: TGTGCCAGCAGCTTAAGGCTCTGGGAGACCCAGTACTTC; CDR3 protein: CASSLRLWETQYF
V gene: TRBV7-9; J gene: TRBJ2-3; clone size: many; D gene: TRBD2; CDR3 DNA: TGTGCCAGCAGCCAGACTAGCGGGAGCACAGATACGCAGTATTTT; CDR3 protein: CASSQTSGSTDTQYF
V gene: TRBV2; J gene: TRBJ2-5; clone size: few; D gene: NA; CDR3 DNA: TGTGCCAGCTCTCAGGAGGACCTGGGAGAGACCCAGTACTTC; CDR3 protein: CASSQEDLGETQYF
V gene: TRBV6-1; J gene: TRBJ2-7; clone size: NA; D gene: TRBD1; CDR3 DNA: TGTGCCAGCAGTCCTCGTGGGACAGGGGGGACCGAGCAGTACTTC; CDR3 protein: CASSPRGTGGTEQYF
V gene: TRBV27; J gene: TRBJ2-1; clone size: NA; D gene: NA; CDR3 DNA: TGTGCCAGCAGCACTTTACTAGTCTTGAATGAGCAGTTCTTC; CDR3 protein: CASSTLLVLNEQFF
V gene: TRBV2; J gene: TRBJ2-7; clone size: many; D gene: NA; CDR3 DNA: TGTGCCAGCAGTGAATATATCTCGAGGGCCCGGGAGCAGTACTTC; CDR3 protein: CASSEYISRAREQYF
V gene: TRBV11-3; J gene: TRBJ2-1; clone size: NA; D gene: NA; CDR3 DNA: TGTGCCAGCAGCTTTTTATTGACGGAATCCTACAATGAGCAGTTCTTC; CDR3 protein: CASSFLLTESYNEQFF
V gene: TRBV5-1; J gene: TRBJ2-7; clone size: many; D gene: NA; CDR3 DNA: TGCGCCAGCAGCTTGGCGGTGGCGTCCTACGAGCAGTACTTC; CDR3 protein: CASSLAVASYEQYF
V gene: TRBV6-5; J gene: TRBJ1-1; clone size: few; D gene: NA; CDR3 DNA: TGTGCCAGCAGTTACGGGCAAAACACTGAAGCTTTCTTT; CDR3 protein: CASSYGQNTEAFF
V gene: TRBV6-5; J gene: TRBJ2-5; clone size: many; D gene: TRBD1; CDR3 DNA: TGTGCCAGCAGTTACACTCCCGACAGGGGCCGGGAGACCCAGTACTTC; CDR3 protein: CASSYTPDRGRETQYF
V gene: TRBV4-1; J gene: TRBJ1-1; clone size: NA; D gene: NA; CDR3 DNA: TGCGCCAGCAGCCGAGCAGGGAGTTTCCGAGGCGCTGAAGCTTTCTTT; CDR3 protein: CASSRAGSFRGAEAFF
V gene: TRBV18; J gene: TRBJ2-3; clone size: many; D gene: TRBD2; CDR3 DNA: TGTGCCAGCTCACCACCAGGAGCGGGAGGATTAGATACGCAGTATTTT; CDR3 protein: CASSPPGAGGLDTQYF
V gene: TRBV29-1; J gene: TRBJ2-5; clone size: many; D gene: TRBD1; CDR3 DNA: TGCAGCGTCCCAGAATGGACAGGGAAGCAAGAGACCCAGTACTTC; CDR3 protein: CSVPEWTGKQETQYF
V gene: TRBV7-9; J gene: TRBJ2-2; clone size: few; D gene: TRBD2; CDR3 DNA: TGTGCCAGCAGCTTAAGTTTGTCGGGAGGGCCAGACACCGGGGAGCTGTTTTTT; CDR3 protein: CASSLSLSGGPDTGELFF